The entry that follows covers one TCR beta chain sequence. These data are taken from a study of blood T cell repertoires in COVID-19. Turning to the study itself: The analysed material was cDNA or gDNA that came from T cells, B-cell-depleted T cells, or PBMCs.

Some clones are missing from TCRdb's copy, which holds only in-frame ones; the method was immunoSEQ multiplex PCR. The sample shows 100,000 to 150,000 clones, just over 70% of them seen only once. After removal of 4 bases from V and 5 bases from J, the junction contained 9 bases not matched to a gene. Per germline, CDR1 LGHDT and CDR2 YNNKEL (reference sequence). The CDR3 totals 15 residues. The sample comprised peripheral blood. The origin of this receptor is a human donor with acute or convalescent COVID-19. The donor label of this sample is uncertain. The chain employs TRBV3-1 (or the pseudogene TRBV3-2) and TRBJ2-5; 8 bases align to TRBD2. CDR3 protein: CASSPGGLAGETQYF. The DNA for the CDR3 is TGTGCCAGCAGCCCCGGCGGACTAGCCGGGGAGACCCAGTACTTC.